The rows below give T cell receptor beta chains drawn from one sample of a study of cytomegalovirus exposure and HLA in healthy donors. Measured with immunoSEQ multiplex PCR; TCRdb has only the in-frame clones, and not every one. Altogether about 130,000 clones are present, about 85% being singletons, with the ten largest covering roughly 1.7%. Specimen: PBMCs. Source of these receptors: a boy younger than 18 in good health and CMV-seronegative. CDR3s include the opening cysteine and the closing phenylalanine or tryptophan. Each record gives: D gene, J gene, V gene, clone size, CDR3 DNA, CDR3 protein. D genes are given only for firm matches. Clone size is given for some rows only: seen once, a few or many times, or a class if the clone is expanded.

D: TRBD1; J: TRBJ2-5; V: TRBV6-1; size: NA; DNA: TGTGCCAGCAGCGAACAGGGGCGGGAGACCCAGTACTTC; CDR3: CASSEQGRETQYF
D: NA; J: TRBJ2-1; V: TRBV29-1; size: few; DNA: TGCAGCGTTCAACTAGCTAAGTCCGTCAATGAGCAGTTCTTC; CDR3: CSVQLAKSVNEQFF
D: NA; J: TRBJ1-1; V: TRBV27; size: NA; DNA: TGTGCCAGCAGTTTATCCAGGGTCGGCACTGAAGCTTTCTTT; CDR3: CASSLSRVGTEAFF
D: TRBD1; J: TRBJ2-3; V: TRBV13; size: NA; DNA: TGTGCCAGCAGCTCGCTTGCCGGGACAGGGCACACAGATACGCAGTATTTT; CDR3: CASSSLAGTGHTDTQYF
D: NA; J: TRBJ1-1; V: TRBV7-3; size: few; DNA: TGTGCCAGCAGCTTACTCGAAGCGAGGAACACTGAAGCTTTCTTT; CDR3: CASSLLEARNTEAFF
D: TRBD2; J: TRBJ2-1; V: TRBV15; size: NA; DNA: TGTGCCACCAGCAGAGATGGGATAGCGGGAGGGGTCCAGTTCTTC; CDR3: CATSRDGIAGGVQFF
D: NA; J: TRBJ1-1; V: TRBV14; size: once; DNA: TGTGCCAGCAGCCAAGCAAAAGGGGTGAAGAACACTGAAGCTTTCTTT; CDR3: CASSQAKGVKNTEAFF
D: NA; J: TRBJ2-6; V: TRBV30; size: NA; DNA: TGTGCCTGGAGTATGGTGGGGGCCAACGTCCTGCCTTTC; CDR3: CAWSMVGANVLPF
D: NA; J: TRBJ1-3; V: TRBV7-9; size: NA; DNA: TGTGCCAGCAGCGCGACAGGTTATGGAAACACCATATATTTT; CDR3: CASSATGYGNTIYF
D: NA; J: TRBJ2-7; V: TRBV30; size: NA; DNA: TGTGCCTGGAGTGTACTCCCCTGGTCGAAGGGGATTTCCTACGAGCAGTACTTC; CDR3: CAWSVLPWSKGISYEQYF
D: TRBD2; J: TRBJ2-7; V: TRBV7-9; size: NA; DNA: TGTGCCAGCAGTCCTAGCGGGAGAGGCGAGCAGTACTTC; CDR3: CASSPSGRGEQYF
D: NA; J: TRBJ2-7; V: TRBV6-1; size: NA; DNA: TGTGCCAGCAGTGACGGCAGGGTGGCGGCCTACGAGCAGTACTTC; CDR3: CASSDGRVAAYEQYF
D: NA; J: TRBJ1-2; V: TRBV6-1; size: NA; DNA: TGTGCCAGCACAAACGCGGATGGCTACACCTTC; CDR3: CASTNADGYTF
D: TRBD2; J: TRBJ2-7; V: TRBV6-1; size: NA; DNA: TGTGCCAGCAGTGCGGTGGCCGGGGAGGGCTTCGGGGAGCAGTACTTC; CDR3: CASSAVAGEGFGEQYF
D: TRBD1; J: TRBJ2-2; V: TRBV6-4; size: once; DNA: TGTGCCAGCAGTGGGACAGGGGGAACCGGGGAGCTGTTTTTT; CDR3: CASSGTGGTGELFF
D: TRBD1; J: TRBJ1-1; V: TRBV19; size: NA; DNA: TGTGCCAGTAGTATGCAGGGGGACACTGAAGCTTTCTTT; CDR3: CASSMQGDTEAFF
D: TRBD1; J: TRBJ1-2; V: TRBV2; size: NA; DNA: TGTGCCGGAGTCCGGGACAGTATCCTATATGGCTACACCTTC; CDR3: CAGVRDSILYGYTF
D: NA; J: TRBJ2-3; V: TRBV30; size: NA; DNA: TGTGCCGGTGACTTATCGGGCACAGATACGCAGTATTTT; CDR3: CAGDLSGTDTQYF
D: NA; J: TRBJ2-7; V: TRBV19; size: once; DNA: TGTGCCAGTAGTACAACAGGGCTCCCCCTTTTGGAGCAGTACTTC; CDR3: CASSTTGLPLLEQYF
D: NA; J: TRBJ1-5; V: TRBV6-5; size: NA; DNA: TGTGCCAGCAACAGCGGCGTCGGCCAGCCCCAGCATTTT; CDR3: CASNSGVGQPQHF
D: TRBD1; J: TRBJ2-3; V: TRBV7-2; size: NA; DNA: TGTGCCAGCAGCTTTGCCAGGGGGCAATCAGATACGCAGTATTTT; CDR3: CASSFARGQSDTQYF
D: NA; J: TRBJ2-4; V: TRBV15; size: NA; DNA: TGTGCCACCAGCAGAGACAACGGGGTAGGGAACATTCAGTACTTC; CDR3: CATSRDNGVGNIQYF
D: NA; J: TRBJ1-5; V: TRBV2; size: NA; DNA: TGTGCCAGCAGCCAGGAAAATCAGCCCCAGCATTTT; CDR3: CASSQENQPQHF
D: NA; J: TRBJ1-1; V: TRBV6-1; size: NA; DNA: TGTGCCAGCTCCCGACAGGAGACGCCGGCTTTCTTT; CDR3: CASSRQETPAFF
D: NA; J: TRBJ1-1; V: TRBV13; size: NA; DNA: TGTGCCAGCAGCCTTGACAGTAACACTGAAGCTTTCTTT; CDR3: CASSLDSNTEAFF
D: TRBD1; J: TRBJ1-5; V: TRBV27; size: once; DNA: TGTGCCAGCAGTTTCTCCGGGACAGAATTCTATAGCAATCAGCCCCAGCATTTT; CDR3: CASSFSGTEFYSNQPQHF
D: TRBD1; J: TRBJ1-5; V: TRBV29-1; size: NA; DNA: TGCAGCGTGGAGGGACAGGCGGGCCAGCCCCAGCATTTT; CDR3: CSVEGQAGQPQHF
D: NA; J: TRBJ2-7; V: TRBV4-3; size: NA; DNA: TGCGCCAGCAGCCCTACCAACAGGGGGGGAGACGAGCAGTACTTC; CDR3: CASSPTNRGGDEQYF
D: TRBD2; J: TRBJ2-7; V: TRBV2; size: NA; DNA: TGTGCCAGCAACGAGCGGGAGTTCTACGAGCAGTACTTC; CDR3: CASNEREFYEQYF
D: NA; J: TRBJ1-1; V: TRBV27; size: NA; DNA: TGTGCCAGCAGTTTGGGGGGGAGCACTGAAGCTTTCTTT; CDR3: CASSLGGSTEAFF
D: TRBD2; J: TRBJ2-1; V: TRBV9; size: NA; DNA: TGTGCCAGCACCGCAGGAGCGGGGGGCTCCTACAATGAGCAGTTCTTC; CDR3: CASTAGAGGSYNEQFF
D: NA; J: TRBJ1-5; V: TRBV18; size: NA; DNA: TGTGCCAGCTCACCAAACAGCCAGGGAAGCAATCAGCCCCAGCATTTT; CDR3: CASSPNSQGSNQPQHF
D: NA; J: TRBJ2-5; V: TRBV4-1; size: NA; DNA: TGCGCCAGCAGCCAAGGGACGGGGGAGCAGTACTTC; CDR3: CASSQGTGEQYF
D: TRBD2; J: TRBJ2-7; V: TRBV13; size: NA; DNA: TGTGCCAGCAGCTTAGGGGCTGGACTAGCGGGAGAGTACGAGCAGTACTTC; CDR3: CASSLGAGLAGEYEQYF
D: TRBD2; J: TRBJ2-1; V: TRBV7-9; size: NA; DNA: TGTGCCAGCAGCTTCACTAGCGGGAGTTTTGATGAGCAGTTCTTC; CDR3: CASSFTSGSFDEQFF
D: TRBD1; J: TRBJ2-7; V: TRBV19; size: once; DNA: TGTGCCAGTAGTATGGGACAGGGGGGAGGGTACGAGCAGTACTTC; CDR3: CASSMGQGGGYEQYF
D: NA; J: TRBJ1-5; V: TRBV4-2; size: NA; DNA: TGTGCCAGCAGCCAAGATTTTGGCACGAATCAGCCCCAGCATTTT; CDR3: CASSQDFGTNQPQHF
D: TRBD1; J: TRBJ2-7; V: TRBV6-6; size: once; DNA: TGTGCCAGCCGGGACAGCCTCTACGAGCAGTACTTC; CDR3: CASRDSLYEQYF
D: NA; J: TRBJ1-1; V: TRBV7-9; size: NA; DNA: TGTGCCAGCAGCTTGGGGTTCGGAGGGGCTGGGACTGAAGCTTTCTTT; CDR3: CASSLGFGGAGTEAFF
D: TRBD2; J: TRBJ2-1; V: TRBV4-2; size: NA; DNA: TGTGCCAGCAGCCAAGATCTCAGAGGACTAGCGGGAGGAAATGAGCAGTTCTTC; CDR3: CASSQDLRGLAGGNEQFF
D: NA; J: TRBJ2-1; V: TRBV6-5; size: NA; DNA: TGTGCCAGCAGGACCTTGATGGGACTTGGGAATGAGCAGTTCTTC; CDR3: CASRTLMGLGNEQFF
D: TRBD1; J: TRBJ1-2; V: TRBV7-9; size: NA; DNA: TGTGCCAGCAGCGCGGGACAGTACTATGGCTACCCCTTC; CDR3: CASSAGQYYGYPF
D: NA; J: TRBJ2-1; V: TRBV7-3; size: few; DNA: TGTGCCAGCAGAATGAGTAGCAGCAATGAGCAGTTCTTC; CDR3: CASRMSSSNEQFF
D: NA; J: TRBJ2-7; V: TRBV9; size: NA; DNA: TGTGCCAGCAGCGTAGGAGCAGGGCCCTACGAGCAGTACTTC; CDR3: CASSVGAGPYEQYF
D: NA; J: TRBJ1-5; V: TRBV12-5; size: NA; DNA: TGTGCTAGTGGTTTGGTAGTAAGGGGAAGAAATCAGCCCCAGCATTTT; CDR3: CASGLVVRGRNQPQHF
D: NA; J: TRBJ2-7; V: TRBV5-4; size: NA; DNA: TGTGCCAGCAGCTTTGGGGGGACCCCTTACGAGCAGTACTTC; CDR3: CASSFGGTPYEQYF
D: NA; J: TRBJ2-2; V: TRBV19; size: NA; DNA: TGTGCCAGTAAAGGAACAGGGAAGGTTACCGGGGAGCTGTTTTTT; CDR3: CASKGTGKVTGELFF
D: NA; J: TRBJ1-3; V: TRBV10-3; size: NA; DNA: TGTGCCACACAGGGCCACGGAGCTGGAAACACCATATATTTT; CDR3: CATQGHGAGNTIYF
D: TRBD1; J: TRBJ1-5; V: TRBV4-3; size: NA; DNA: TGCGCCAGCAGCCAAGGCCGGGACAGGGGACGAGATCAGCCCCAGCATTTT; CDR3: CASSQGRDRGRDQPQHF
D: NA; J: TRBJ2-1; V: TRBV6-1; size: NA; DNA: TGTGCCAGCAGTGAAGGAGGCAGTTACCACCAGTTCTTC; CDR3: CASSEGGSYHQFF
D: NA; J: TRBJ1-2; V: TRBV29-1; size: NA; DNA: TGCAGCGTTGAAAGCAGGGAAGGCTACCCCTTC; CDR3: CSVESREGYPF
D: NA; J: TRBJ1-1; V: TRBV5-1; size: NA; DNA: TGCGCCAGCAGCTTGGAGCCGGAGACTGAAGCTTTCTTT; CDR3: CASSLEPETEAFF
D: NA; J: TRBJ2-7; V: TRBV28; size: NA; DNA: TGTGCCAGCAGTTTGCCAGGGTCATCCTACGAGCAGTACTTC; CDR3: CASSLPGSSYEQYF
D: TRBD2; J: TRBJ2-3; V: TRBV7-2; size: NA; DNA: TGTGCCAGCAGCTTAGAGGGCGGGAGGGCGGGAGATACGCAGTATTTT; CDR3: CASSLEGGRAGDTQYF
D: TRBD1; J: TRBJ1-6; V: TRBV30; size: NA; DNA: TGTGCCTGGAGTGTGGGACAGGGGGGAAATTCACCCCTCCACTTT; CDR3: CAWSVGQGGNSPLHF
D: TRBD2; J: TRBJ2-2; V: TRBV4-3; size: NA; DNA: TGCGCCAGCAGCCAAGACCGGCTAGCGGAGCGCACCGGGGAGCTGTTTTTT; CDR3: CASSQDRLAERTGELFF
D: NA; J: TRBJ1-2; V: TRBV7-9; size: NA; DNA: TGTGCCAGCAGCATTAGCGCGGGCAGAACCTCTGGAGGCTACACCTTC; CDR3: CASSISAGRTSGGYTF
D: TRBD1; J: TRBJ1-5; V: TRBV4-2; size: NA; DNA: TGTGCCAGCAGCCAAGAGCGAGCAGGGGGTGTTAGTAATCAGCCCCAGCATTTT; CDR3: CASSQERAGGVSNQPQHF
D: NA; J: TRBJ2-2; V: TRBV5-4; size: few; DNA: TGTGCCAGCAGCCCAAAGACCGGGGGAATTTACACCGGGGAGCTGTTTTTT; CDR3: CASSPKTGGIYTGELFF
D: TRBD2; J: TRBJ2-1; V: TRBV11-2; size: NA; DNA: TGTGCCAGCAGCCCCAGGGAGCGGGAATCCTACAATGAGCAGTTCTTC; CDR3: CASSPRERESYNEQFF